This T cell receptor beta chain was recovered during a study of response to subunit inactivated influenza vaccine. Regarding the study as a whole: T cells newly recruited by each seasonal influenza vaccination are few, the authors suggested.

One entry per CDR3 protein results from TCRdb running MiXCR on the RT-PCR reads. This table holds about 800,000 distinct CDR3 sequences, 21% found once. Concerning this clonotype itself: The target antigen is unknown.

The receptor was isolated from a man between 45 and 60 years old who received an inactivated influenza vaccine. The sample in question was PBMCs from blood, obtained about 5 days after vaccination.

The CDR3 nucleotides read TGCAGCGTGGACACAGGGTCGGATGGCTACACCTTC. Translation gives CSVDTGSDGYTF. V gene TRBV29-1 combines with J gene TRBJ1-2; D perhaps matches TRBD1 (6 bases). Per germline, CDR1 SQVTM and CDR2 ANQGSEA. V lost 6 bases, J lost 6 bases, and 14 bases lay in between. This CDR3 is built from 12 residues.